This TCR beta chain was retrieved from a study of T cells after yellow fever vaccination. For the study at large: Fractions with few cells were prepared using SMART-Seq v4 Ultra Low Input.

In this sample, this clonotype turned up many times. Its antigen is currently unknown. MiXCR was run by TCRdb on the 5' RACE reads, yielding one entry per CDR3 protein. The sample includes a few hundred thousand distinct CDR3 sequences, more than 8.5% of them seen just once. The CDR3 has 15 residues. Germline V gene sequence: CDR1 MNHNS, CDR2 SASEGT. Trimming cost V 7 bases and J 2 bases, with 17 bases left between them. Findings of the study overall: Post-booster repertoires again held most primary-vaccination clones (roughly 95% CD4, just under 90% CD8).

Sequences were derived from PBMCs, sampled on the day of the first yellow fever vaccination. The receptor comes from a man in his late teens or twenties who received the YFV17D yellow fever vaccine. V usage is TRBV6-1 and J usage is TRBJ1-2; TRBD1 is a possible D gene (6 bases). CDR3 bases: TGTGCCAGCACCTATTTCGGTGGGGGCAACTATGGCTACACCTTC. This codes for CASTYFGGGNYGYTF.